Listed here are 15 T cell receptor beta chains from one sample, sequenced in a study of PD-1 blockade in classical Hodgkin lymphoma. TCRdb's table, derived via immunoSEQ multiplex PCR, lists solely in-frame clones and lacks some. The sample consists of about 49,000 clones, about 90% of them appearing once. Time point in this sample: cycle 4 day 1 (C4D1), after 5 to 7 weeks of nivolumab. Exposure to brentuximab vedotin varied, and each patient had relapsed following autologous stem cell transplantation. This sample comprised peripheral blood mononuclear cells (PBMCs), obtained before the fourth cycle of nivolumab. The receptors here all came from a human donor with classical Hodgkin lymphoma.

This clone came up once. V usage is TRBV27 and J usage is TRBJ2-5, with TRBD1 identical over 10 bases. With the DNA end fitting TRBJ2-7 better, the J assignment may be wrong. The CDR3 contains 15 residues. Germline CDR1 is MNHEY and CDR2 is SMNVEV (reference sequence). This chain's CDR3 is CASSQPGTGVYEQYF. In DNA, the CDR3 is TGTGCCAGCAGCCAGCCCGGGACAGGGGTCTACGAGCAGTACTTC.

V gene TRBV15 combines with J gene TRBJ2-7; D is uncertain. Germline V gives CDR1 LNHNV, CDR2 YYDKDF (reference sequence). The CDR3 sequence is 16 residues long. Trimming cost V 0 bases and J 0 bases, with 12 bases left between them. CDR3 nucleotide sequence: TGTGCCACCAGCAGAGATCGGAGCGTTAGCTCCTACGAGCAGTACTTC. Encoded protein: CATSRDRSVSSYEQYF.

The rearrangement uses TRBV30 and TRBJ2-5; possibly TRBD1 for D (6 bases). V was trimmed by 0 bases and J by 2 bases, leaving 10 bases between them. The V gene's germline CDR1 is GTSNPN and CDR2 SVGIG (reference sequence). CDR3 size: 14 residues. CDR3 DNA sequence: TGTGCCTGGAGTGTCCACAGGGTACAAGAGACCCAGTACTTC. Translation: CAWSVHRVQETQYF.

V gene TRBV7-3 combines with J gene TRBJ2-2; the D call may be TRBD1 or TRBD2 (6 bases each). V gave up 7 bases and J gave up 0 bases, with 12 bases separating them. CDR3 length equals 15 residues. CDR1 SGHTA and CDR2 FQGTGA come from the germline V gene. CDR3 bases: TGTGCCAGCAACCCTGGGGGGCCGAACACCGGGGAGCTGTTTTTT. It translates to CASNPGGPNTGELFF.

V gene TRBV7-8 combines with J gene TRBJ2-5, with 10 positions matching TRBD2. CDR1 and CDR2 from the germline V gene are SGHVS and FQNEAQ. The CDR3 spans 18 residues. V lost 6 bases, J lost 2 bases, and 15 bases stayed unmatched. The CDR3 DNA follows: TGTGCCAGCAGGATTCCTAGCGGGGGCAACTATCTTCAAGAGACCCAGTACTTC. Encoded protein: CASRIPSGGNYLQETQYF.

The chain carries TRBV9 and TRBJ2-3; 12 nucleotides line up with TRBD2. Germline assignment: CDR1 SGDLS and CDR2 YYNGEE. CDR3 length: 18 residues. V lost 0 bases, J lost 1 base, and 6 bases stayed unmatched. For the CDR3, the DNA is TGTGCCAGCAGCGTAGTGTCTAGCGGGAGGGCCGGCACAGATACGCAGTATTTT. This gives the protein CASSVVSSGRAGTDTQYF. The whole variable domain, filled in from reference TRBV9 and TRBJ2-3, reads DSGVTQTPKHLITATGQRVTLRCSPRSGDLSVYWYQQSLDQGLQFLIQYYNGEERAKGNILERFSAQQFPDLHSELNLSSLELGDSALYFCASSVVSSGRAGTDTQYFGPGTRLTVL.

V usage is TRBV5-1 and J usage is TRBJ2-7; TRBD2 agrees at 8 bases. The CDR3 consists of 15 residues. V lost 5 bases, J lost 3 bases, and 10 bases stayed unmatched. Germline V gene lookup returns CDR1 SGHRS and CDR2 YFSETQ. The CDR3: CASRKGREENYEQYF. Written as DNA, the CDR3 is TGCGCCAGCAGAAAGGGGCGGGAGGAGAACTACGAGCAGTACTTC. The full variable domain, completed using reference TRBV5-1 and TRBJ2-7, is KAGVTQTPRYLIKTRGQQVTLSCSPISGHRSVSWYQQTPGQGLQFLFEYFSETQRNKGNFPGRFSGRQFSNSRSEMNVSTLELGDSALYLCASRKGREENYEQYFGPGTRLTVT.

V gene TRBV4-2 combines with J gene TRBJ2-1, with TRBD2 matching over 8 bases. CDR3 length: 16 amino acids. Germline CDR1 and CDR2: LGHNA and YNFKEQ. V shed 1 base and J 3 bases; nucleotides not matched to a gene: 5. The CDR3 spells CASSQATGTSYNEQFF. Here the CDR3 DNA reads TGTGCCAGCAGCCAAGCAACCGGGACTAGCTACAATGAGCAGTTCTTC.

The chain combines TRBV7-9 with TRBJ2-5, with unresolved D. Germline lookup yields CDR1 SEHNR and CDR2 FQNEAQ (reference sequence). The CDR3 runs to 14 residues. The V and J ends lost 1 base and 1 base respectively, with 7 bases between them. CDR3 in DNA: TGTGCCAGCAGCTTAGGGGCAGGCCAAGAGACCCAGTACTTC. It yields the protein CASSLGAGQETQYF.

The J gene is TRBJ1-4, the V gene TRBV9; D uncertain. Germline-derived CDR1 and CDR2 are SGDLS and YYNGEE. Trimming removed 4 bases at V and 6 bases at J, with 16 bases between. This CDR3 comprises 15 residues. The CDR3 region has the DNA TGTGCCAGCAGCCCCCACTCGGGCCGGGATGAAAAACTGTTTTTT. Translation gives CASSPHSGRDEKLFF.

The gene calls are TRBV27 and TRBJ1-5, with D uncertain. CDR1 is MNHEY, CDR2 SMNVEV, per germline (reference sequence). Trimming left V 0 bases short and J 10 bases short, with 10 bases between. The CDR3 loop spans 13 amino acids. The chain's CDR3 is CASSLSSAGPQHF. The CDR3 nucleotides read TGTGCCAGCAGTTTATCCAGTGCCGGCCCCCAGCATTTT.

V gene TRBV6-6 combines with J gene TRBJ2-3; D ambiguous. This CDR3 contains 13 residues. CDR1 and CDR2 from the germline V gene are MNHNY and SVGAGI (reference sequence). V gave up 2 bases and J gave up 3 bases, with 6 bases separating them. The CDR3 loop reads CASSYRWTDTQYF. CDR3 nucleotide sequence: TGTGCCAGCAGTTACAGGTGGACAGATACGCAGTATTTT.

This rearrangement joins TRBV27 to TRBJ2-6; 7 nucleotides align to TRBD1. The germline V gene has CDR1 MNHEY and CDR2 SMNVEV (reference sequence). This CDR3 region has 13 residues. With V trimmed by 8 bases and J by 11 bases, 9 bases remained unmatched. The CDR3 nucleotides are TGTGCCAGCGGGGACCGGACAGGCGACGTCCTGACTTTC. Amino acids: CASGDRTGDVLTF.

V usage is TRBV19 and J usage is TRBJ1-2; TRBD1 is a possible D gene (5 bases). Trimming cost V 11 bases and J 0 bases, with 13 bases left between them. CDR3 size: 13 residues. Germline assignment: CDR1 LNHDA and CDR2 SQIVND (reference sequence). CDR3 sequence (DNA): TGTGCCGAAGGGACCGAGGCTAACTATGGCTACACCTTC. Amino acid sequence: CAEGTEANYGYTF. Together with reference TRBV19 and TRBJ1-2, the CDR3 gives the full variable domain: DGGITQSPKYLFRKEGQNVTLSCEQNLNHDAMYWYRQDPGQGLRLIYYSQIVNDFQKGDIAEGYSVSREKKESFPLTVTSAQKNPTAFYLCAEGTEANYGYTFGSGTRLTVV.

Points on this clone: At one end the junction does not follow the germline gene, possibly because of a read error. V usage is TRBV7-9 and J usage is TRBJ1-4; a weak D match, TRBD1 (5 bases). The germline V gene has CDR1 SEHNR and CDR2 FQNEAQ (reference sequence). The CDR3 has 17 amino acids. The DNA of the CDR3 is TGTGTCAGCAGCCGTGGGTGGGGCCTTGCAACTAATGAAAAACTGTTTTTT. Translated: CVSSRGWGLATNEKLFF.